This TCR beta chain is drawn from a study of blood T cell repertoires in COVID-19. Overall study context: PBMCs, B-cell-depleted T cells, or T cells provided the cDNA or gDNA that made up the material.

This CDR3 has 16 residues. The ends were cut back, 0 bases at V and 2 bases at J, with 14 bases in the middle. Germline V gene data show CDR1 as MNHEY and CDR2 as SVGAGI. Clones were sequenced by immunoSEQ multiplex PCR, and TCRdb holds only the in-frame ones, with some missing. Of approximately 200,000 clones listed, 84% are singletons. The sample consisted of peripheral blood. The TCR originated in a woman aged 55-75 years who had recovered from COVID-19. The chain carries TRBV6-5 and TRBJ2-7; maybe TRBD1 (5 bases). The CDR3 reads CASSYSPPTVPYEQYF. In nucleotides, the CDR3 is TGTGCCAGCAGTTACTCGCCTCCGACAGTACCCTACGAGCAGTACTTC.